The clone carrying this TCR beta chain was seen at least ten times. Antigen unknown. This entry is derived from a study of response to subunit inactivated influenza vaccine. Findings and limits, study-wide: Each seasonal flu vaccination may recruit only limited new T cells, authors suggested.

Each CDR3 protein gets one entry after TCRdb re-called the RT-PCR reads with MiXCR. There are roughly 700,000 distinct CDR3 sequences in the sample; 15% to 19% occur only once, and 9.5% to 13% lies in the top ten. The germline V and J ends were trimmed by 5 bases and 3 bases, with 10 bases remaining between them. The CDR3 sequence is 14 residues long. Sequences were derived from PBMCs from blood, sampled about 11 days after vaccination. The sequence came from a man between 45 and 60 years old who received an inactivated influenza vaccine. The gene calls are TRBV12-3 or TRBV12-4 and TRBJ1-4; D possibly corresponds to TRBD1 (6 bases). The chain's CDR3 is CASSPTGPNEKLFF. CDR3 coding DNA: TGTGCCAGCAGTCCTACAGGGCCTAATGAAAAACTGTTTTTT.